This T cell receptor beta chain came from a study of radiation and T cells in renal cell carcinoma. TCRdb's table, derived via immunoSEQ multiplex PCR, lists solely in-frame clones and lacks some. The sample lists 50,000 to 65,000 clones; about 83% were seen once. Time point denoted: blood 4 weeks post-SBRT, at nephrectomy. Treatment reported: 15 Gy SBRT to primary tumor, nephrectomy 4 weeks later. Trimming took 5 bases from V and 5 from J, leaving 9 bases between them. The length of the CDR3 is 11 residues. CDR1 is SQVTM and CDR2 is ANQGSEA in the germline V gene. The chain couples TRBV29-1 to TRBJ2-5; D is undetermined. Specimen: blood, collected from a patient whose treatment included radiotherapy and nephrectomy. This receptor was taken from a man aged 55 to 69 with renal cell carcinoma. The CDR3 spells CSVRLGETQYF. The CDR3 coding sequence is TGCAGCGTTAGGCTAGGGGAGACCCAGTACTTC. The complete variable domain, with remaining parts taken from reference TRBV29-1 and TRBJ2-5, reads SAVISQKPSRDICQRGTSLTIQCQVDSQVTMMFWYRQQPGQSLTLIATANQGSEATYESGFVIDKFPISRPNLTFSTLTVSNMSPEDSSIYLCSVRLGETQYFGPGTRLLVL.